Included here is one T cell receptor (beta chain) sequence, with context. No antigen is known for it. The sample is drawn from a study of CD8 T cells in ankylosing spondylitis. Study conclusions and caveats: The clones that were linked to disease were reported to be significantly enriched in matched synovial fluid samples from ankylosing spondylitis patients. Characteristic, it appeared, of ankylosing spondylitis blood was a TCR beta motif of eight highly homologous variants.

The ends lost 3 bases at V and 7 bases at J; junction bases unmatched: 6. Per the germline V gene, CDR1 is KGHSH and CDR2 is LQKENI. This CDR3 is built from 14 residues. Each CDR3 protein gets one entry after TCRdb re-called the 5' RACE reads with MiXCR. The sample holds some 840,000 distinct CDR3 sequences; about 11% are singletons and the top ten take about 0.49%. Sequenced material: blood, either unsorted or a sorted T cell fraction (not recorded which). The J gene is TRBJ2-1, the V gene TRBV18, with 7 bases lining up with TRBD2. This TCR came from a male donor with ankylosing spondylitis. The CDR3 sequence: CASSPGLGGNEQFF. The CDR3 nucleotides are TGTGCCAGCTCACCCGGACTAGGTGGAAATGAGCAGTTCTTC. Filled out from reference TRBV18 and TRBJ2-1, the complete variable domain reads NAGVMQNPRHLVRRRGQEARLRCSPMKGHSHVYWYRQLPEEGLKFMVYLQKENIIDESGMPKERFSAEFPKEGPSILRIQQVVRGDSAAYFCASSPGLGGNEQFFGPGTRLTVL.